The 3 T cell receptor beta chains below were found in one sample sequenced in a study of metastatic and nonmetastatic thyroid tumors. Thyroid surgery was preceded by no treatment in any patient. TCRdb reassembled clones from the PCR reads with MiXCR. The table records about 40,000 clones, over 10% of them present only once. The sequenced material came from blood. Receptors were obtained from a female donor with papillary thyroid cancer or a benign thyroid nodule (not recorded which). Some clones in this sample may be carry-over from other donors' samples.

The rearrangement links TRBV6-8 to TRBJ2-7; no definite D call. V was pared by 5 bases and J by 2 bases, with 10 bases between. This CDR3 comprises 13 residues. Looked up from germline, CDR1 is MNHGY and CDR2 is SAAAGT. The CDR3: CASSRSFPYEQYF. CDR3 coding DNA: TGTGCCAGCAGTAGGAGTTTCCCCTACGAGCAGTACTTC.

This clone has at least ten counts. The V gene is TRBV20-1, the J gene TRBJ2-2; 9 bases match TRBD2. CDR1 DFQATT and CDR2 SNEGSKA come from the germline V gene (reference sequence). CDR3 size: 15 residues. J lost 7 bases, V lost 1 base, and 7 bases had no gene match. CDR3 region: CSARGLAGFNGELFF. The CDR3 region has the DNA TGCAGTGCTAGAGGGCTAGCGGGATTTAACGGGGAGCTGTTTTTT.

This clone was seen many times. The chain recombines TRBV6-1 with TRBJ2-2; D is ambiguous. The germline V gene has CDR1 MNHNS and CDR2 SASEGT. The V gene lost 5 bases and the J gene lost 3 bases, with 7 bases spanning the gap. The CDR3 sequence is 13 residues long. The CDR3: CASSTRYTGELFF. In DNA form, the CDR3 reads TGTGCCAGCAGTACCCGGTACACCGGGGAGCTGTTTTTT.